This T cell receptor beta chain was identified during a study of T cell repertoires in cytomegalovirus infection. As for the study in general: Signatures in public TCR beta sequences pointed to both CMV infection and matching HLA type. Study-wide results and limits: Adding up the frequency of public TCR beta families identified people who carried CMV plus the relevant HLA. Clonotype analysis showed dominance of the ex vivo response by HLA-C-restricted CMV-specific TCR beta clonotypes.

V was trimmed by 4 bases and J by 8 bases, leaving 12 bases between them. The CDR3 is 13 residues long. Germline V gene data show CDR1 as LNHDA and CDR2 as SQIVND (reference sequence). TCRdb ran MiXCR on the reads and lists one entry per CDR3 protein. The table includes approximately 280,000 distinct CDR3 sequences, 20% to 25% detected once. Comments on this clonotype: As yet, its antigen is unknown.

This chain links TRBV19 with TRBJ2-1; D remains ambiguous. The TCR originated in a human donor in good health (CMV status not recorded). Some clones in this sample may be carry-over from other donors' samples. Sequences were derived from cultured PBMCs, sampled from culture after CMV antigen stimulation. The CDR3 region is CASSRLLGDEQFF. As DNA, the CDR3 is TGTGCCAGTAGTAGACTCTTAGGAGATGAGCAGTTCTTC.